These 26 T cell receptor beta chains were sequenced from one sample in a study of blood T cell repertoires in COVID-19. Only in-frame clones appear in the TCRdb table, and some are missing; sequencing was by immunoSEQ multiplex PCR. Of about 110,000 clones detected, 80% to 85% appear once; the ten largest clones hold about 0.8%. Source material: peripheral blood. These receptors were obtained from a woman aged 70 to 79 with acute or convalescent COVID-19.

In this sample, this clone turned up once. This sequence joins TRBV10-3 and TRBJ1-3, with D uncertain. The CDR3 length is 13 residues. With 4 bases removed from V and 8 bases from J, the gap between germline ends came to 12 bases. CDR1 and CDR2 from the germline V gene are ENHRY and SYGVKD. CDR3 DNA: TGTGCCATCAGTGGTGGAGTCTCGGACACCATATATTTT. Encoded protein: CAISGGVSDTIYF.

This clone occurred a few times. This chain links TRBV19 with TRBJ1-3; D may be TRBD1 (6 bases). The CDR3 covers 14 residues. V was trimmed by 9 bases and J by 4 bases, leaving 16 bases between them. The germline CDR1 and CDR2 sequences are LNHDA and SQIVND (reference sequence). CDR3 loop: CASTIRDIGNTIYF. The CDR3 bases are TGTGCCAGCACGATCAGGGACATCGGAAACACCATATATTTT.

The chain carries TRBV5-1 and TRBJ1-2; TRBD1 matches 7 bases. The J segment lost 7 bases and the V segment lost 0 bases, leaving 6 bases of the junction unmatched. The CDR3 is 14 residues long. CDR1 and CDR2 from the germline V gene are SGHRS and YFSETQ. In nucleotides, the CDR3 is TGCGCCAGCAGCTTGGAAGGGGGCGCAGGTGGCTACACCTTC. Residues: CASSLEGGAGGYTF.

The chain's CDR3 is CASSLTGTANEKLFF. The CDR3 nucleotides read TGTGCCAGCAGCTTGACGGGGACAGCTAATGAAAAACTGTTTTTT. The rearrangement links TRBV5-4 to TRBJ1-4; 7 positions match TRBD1. This CDR3 comprises 15 residues. Germline V gene data show CDR1 as SGHNT and CDR2 as YYREEE (reference sequence). The J segment lost 3 bases and the V segment lost 1 base, leaving 3 bases of the junction unmatched. The full variable domain, its missing parts supplied by reference TRBV5-4 and TRBJ1-4, is ETGVTQSPTHLIKTRGQQVTLRCSSQSGHNTVSWYQQALGQGPQFIFQYYREEENGRGNFPPRFSGLQFPNYSSELNVNALELDDSALYLCASSLTGTANEKLFFGSGTQLSVL.

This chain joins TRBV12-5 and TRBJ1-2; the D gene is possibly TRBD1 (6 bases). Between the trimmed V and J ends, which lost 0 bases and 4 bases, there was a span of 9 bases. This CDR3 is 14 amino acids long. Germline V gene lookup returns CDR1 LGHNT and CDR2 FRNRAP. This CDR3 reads CASGLVPDSYGYTF. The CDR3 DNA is TGTGCTAGTGGTTTGGTTCCGGACAGCTATGGCTACACCTTC.

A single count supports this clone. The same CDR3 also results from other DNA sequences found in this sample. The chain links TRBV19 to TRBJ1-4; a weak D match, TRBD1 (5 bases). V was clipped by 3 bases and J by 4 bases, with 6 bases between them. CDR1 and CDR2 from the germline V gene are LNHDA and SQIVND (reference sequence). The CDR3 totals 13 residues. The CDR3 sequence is CASSIQGNEKLFF. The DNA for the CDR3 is TGTGCCAGTAGTATTCAGGGTAATGAAAAACTGTTTTTT.

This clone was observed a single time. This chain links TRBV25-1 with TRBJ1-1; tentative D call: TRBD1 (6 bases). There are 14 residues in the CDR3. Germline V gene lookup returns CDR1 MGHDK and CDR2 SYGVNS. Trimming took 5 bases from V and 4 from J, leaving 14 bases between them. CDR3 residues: CASSQGRVRTEAFF. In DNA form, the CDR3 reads TGTGCCAGCAGTCAGGGGAGGGTGCGCACTGAAGCTTTCTTT. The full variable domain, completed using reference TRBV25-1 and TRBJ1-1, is EADIYQTPRYLVIGTGKKITLECSQTMGHDKMYWYQQDPGMELHLIHYSYGVNSTEKGDLSSESTVSRIRTEHFPLTLESARPSHTSQYLCASSQGRVRTEAFFGQGTRLTVV.

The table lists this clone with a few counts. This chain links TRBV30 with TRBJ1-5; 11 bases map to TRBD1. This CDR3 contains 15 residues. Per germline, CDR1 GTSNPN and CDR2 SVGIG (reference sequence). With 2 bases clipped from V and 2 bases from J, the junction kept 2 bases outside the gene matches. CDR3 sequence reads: CAWSLGQGGNQPQHF. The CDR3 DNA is TGTGCCTGGAGTCTGGGACAGGGGGGCAATCAGCCCCAGCATTTT.

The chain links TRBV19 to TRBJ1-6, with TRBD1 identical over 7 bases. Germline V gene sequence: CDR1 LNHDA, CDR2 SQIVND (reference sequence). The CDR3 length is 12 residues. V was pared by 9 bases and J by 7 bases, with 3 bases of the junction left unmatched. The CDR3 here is CASRDRNSPLHF. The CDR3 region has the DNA TGTGCCAGCAGGGACAGAAATTCACCCCTCCACTTT.

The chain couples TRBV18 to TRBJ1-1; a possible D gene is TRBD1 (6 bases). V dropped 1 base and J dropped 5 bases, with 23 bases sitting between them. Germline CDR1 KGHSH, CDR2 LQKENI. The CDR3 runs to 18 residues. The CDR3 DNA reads TGTGCCAGCTCACCACGCCACATTTCAGGGGTTACGGAAACTGAAGCTTTCTTT. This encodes CASSPRHISGVTETEAFF.

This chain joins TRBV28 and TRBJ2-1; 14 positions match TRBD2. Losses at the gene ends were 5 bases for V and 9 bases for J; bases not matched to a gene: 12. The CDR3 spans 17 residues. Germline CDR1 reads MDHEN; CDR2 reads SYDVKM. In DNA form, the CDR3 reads TGTGCCAGCAGTCCGGGACTAGCGGGAGTACGGTTTGTTGAGCAGTTCTTC. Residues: CASSPGLAGVRFVEQFF.

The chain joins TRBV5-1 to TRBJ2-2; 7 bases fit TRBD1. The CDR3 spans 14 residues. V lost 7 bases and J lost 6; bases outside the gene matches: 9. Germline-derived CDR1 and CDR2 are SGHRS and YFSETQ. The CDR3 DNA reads TGCGCCAGCTCGCGCATGCAGGGGGCCGGGGAGCTGTTTTTT. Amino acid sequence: CASSRMQGAGELFF. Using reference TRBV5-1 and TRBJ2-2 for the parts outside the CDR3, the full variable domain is KAGVTQTPRYLIKTRGQQVTLSCSPISGHRSVSWYQQTPGQGLQFLFEYFSETQRNKGNFPGRFSGRQFSNSRSEMNVSTLELGDSALYLCASSRMQGAGELFFGEGSRLTVL.

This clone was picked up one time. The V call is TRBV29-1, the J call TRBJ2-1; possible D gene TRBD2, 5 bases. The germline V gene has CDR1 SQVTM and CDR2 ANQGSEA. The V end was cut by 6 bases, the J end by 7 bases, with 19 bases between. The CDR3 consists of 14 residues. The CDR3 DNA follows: TGCAGCGTCCAGGACTCCCGGCGCCGAAATGAGCAGTTCTTC. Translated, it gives CSVQDSRRRNEQFF.

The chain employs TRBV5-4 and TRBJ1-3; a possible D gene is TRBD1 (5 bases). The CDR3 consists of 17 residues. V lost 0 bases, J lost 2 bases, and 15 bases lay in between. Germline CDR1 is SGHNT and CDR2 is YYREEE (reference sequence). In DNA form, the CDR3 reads TGTGCCAGCAGCTTGGCCGGGGGTTTGGCTGCTGGAAACACCATATATTTT. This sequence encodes CASSLAGGLAAGNTIYF.

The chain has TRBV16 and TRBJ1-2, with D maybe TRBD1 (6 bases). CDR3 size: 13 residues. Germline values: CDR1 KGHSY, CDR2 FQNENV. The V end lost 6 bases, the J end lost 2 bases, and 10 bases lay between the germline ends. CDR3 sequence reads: CASRPTGNYGYTF. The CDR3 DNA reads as TGTGCCAGCAGACCCACAGGGAACTATGGCTACACCTTC.

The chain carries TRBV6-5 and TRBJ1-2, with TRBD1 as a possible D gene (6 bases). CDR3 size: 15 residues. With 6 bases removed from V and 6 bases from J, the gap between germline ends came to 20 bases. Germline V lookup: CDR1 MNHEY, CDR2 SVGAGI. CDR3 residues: CASRFRGSRSDGYTF. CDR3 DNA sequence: TGTGCCAGCAGGTTTAGGGGGTCAAGGTCAGATGGCTACACCTTC.

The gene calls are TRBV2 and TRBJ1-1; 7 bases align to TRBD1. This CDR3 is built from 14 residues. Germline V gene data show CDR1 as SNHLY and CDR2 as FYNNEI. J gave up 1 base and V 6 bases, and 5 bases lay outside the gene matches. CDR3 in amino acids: CASRGGQSNTEAFF. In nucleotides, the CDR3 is TGTGCCAGCAGGGGGGGACAGTCGAACACTGAAGCTTTCTTT.

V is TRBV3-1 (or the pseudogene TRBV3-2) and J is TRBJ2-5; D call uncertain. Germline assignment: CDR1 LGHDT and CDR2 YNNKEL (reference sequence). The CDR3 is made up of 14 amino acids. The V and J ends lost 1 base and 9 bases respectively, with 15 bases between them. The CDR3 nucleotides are TGTGCCAGCAGCCAAGTTGAGCGTACCGGGTCCCAGTACTTC. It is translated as CASSQVERTGSQYF.

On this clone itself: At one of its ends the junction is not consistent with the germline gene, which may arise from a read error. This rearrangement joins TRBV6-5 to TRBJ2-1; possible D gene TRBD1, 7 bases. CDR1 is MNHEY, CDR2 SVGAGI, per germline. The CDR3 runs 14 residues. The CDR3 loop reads CVSTRGRGYNEQFF. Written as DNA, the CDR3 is TGTGTCAGCACTAGGGGGCGGGGATACAATGAGCAGTTCTTC.

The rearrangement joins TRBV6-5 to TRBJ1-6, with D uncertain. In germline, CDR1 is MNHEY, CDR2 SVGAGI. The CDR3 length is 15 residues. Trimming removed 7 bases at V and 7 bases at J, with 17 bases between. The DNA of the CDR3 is TGTGCCAGCACCTCGCGCGGGGTGGCAAATTCACCCCTCCACTTT. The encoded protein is CASTSRGVANSPLHF.

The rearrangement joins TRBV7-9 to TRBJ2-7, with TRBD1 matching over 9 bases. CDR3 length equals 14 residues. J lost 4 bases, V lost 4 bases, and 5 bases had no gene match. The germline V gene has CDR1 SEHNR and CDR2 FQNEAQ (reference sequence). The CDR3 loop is CASSSQGARYEQYF. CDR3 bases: TGTGCCAGCAGCTCACAGGGGGCTAGATACGAGCAGTACTTC.

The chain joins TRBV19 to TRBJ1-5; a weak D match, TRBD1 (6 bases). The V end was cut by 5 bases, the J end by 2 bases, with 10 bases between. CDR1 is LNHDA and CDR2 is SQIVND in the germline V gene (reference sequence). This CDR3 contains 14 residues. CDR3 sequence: CASSLQGGNQPQHF. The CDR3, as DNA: TGTGCCAGTAGTCTACAGGGAGGCAATCAGCCCCAGCATTTT.

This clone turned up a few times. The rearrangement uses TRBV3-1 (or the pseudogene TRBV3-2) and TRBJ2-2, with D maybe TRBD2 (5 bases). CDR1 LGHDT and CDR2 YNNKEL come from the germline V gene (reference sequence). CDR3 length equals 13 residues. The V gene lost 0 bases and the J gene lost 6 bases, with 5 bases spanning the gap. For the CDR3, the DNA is TGTGCCAGCAGCCAAGAGAGGGCCGGGGAGCTGTTTTTT. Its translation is CASSQERAGELFF.

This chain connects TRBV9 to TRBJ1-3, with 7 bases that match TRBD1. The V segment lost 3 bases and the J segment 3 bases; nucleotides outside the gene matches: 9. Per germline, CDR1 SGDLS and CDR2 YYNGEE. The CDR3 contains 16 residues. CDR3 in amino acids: CASSETGTAFGNTIYF. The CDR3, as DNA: TGTGCCAGCAGCGAGACCGGGACAGCGTTTGGAAACACCATATATTTT.

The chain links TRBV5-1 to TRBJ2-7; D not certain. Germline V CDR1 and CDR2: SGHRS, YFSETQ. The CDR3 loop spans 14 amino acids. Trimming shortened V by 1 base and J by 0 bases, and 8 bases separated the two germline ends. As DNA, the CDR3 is TGCGCCAGCAGCTTGAACAGTCTCTCCTACGAGCAGTACTTC. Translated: CASSLNSLSYEQYF.

The CDR3 loop reads CASTQRGQGASNSPLHF. The CDR3 DNA reads TGCGCCAGCACCCAACGGGGACAGGGGGCGAGTAATTCACCCCTCCACTTT. This rearrangement joins TRBV5-1 to TRBJ1-6; TRBD1 aligns across 12 bases. Germline CDR1 reads SGHRS; CDR2 reads YFSETQ. This CDR3 is built from 17 residues. V lost 6 bases to trimming and J lost 6 bases; unmatched junction nucleotides: 10.